The clone carrying this TCR beta chain was recorded many times. Its antigen is as yet unknown. The data stem from a study of T cells after yellow fever vaccination. V lost 5 bases, J lost 0 bases, and 13 bases lay in between. From germline, CDR1 is SGHTA and CDR2 FQGTGA. The CDR3 is made up of 15 amino acids. Using its own MiXCR run on the 5' RACE reads, TCRdb lists one record per CDR3 protein. The sample includes some 220,000 distinct CDR3 sequences, about 3% of them seen just once. Notes on the study in general: Contaminants from the bulk population, in the form of abundant clonotypes, could be found in FACS-sorted repertoires.

The clonotype comes from a man aged 18 to 29 who received the YFV17D yellow fever vaccine. Here the sequenced sample was CD4+ T cells sorted from PBMCs, taken 10 days after the yellow fever booster vaccination. The chain recombines TRBV7-3 with TRBJ1-1; possibly TRBD1 for D (5 bases). The chain's CDR3 is CASSPGAGVNTEAFF. CDR3 DNA sequence: TGTGCCAGCAGCCCTGGGGCAGGTGTGAACACTGAAGCTTTCTTT.